This T cell receptor beta chain comes out of a study of T cells after yellow fever vaccination. General study results and limits: Researchers report a weaker secondary response that nonetheless peaked faster, day 5 versus 15. The presence of abundant clonotypes contaminating from the bulk population was possible in FACS-sorted repertoires. After the booster, 96% of CD4 and around nine tenths of CD8 primary-response clones were re-detected.

Per the germline V gene, CDR1 is SGHRS and CDR2 is YFSETQ. This CDR3 is built from 13 residues. Trimming removed 0 bases from V and 4 bases from J, with 5 bases in between. Comment on this clonotype: Its antigen is as yet unknown.

By 5'RACE template switching, TCR cDNA was produced, with a universal primer site and UMIs added in the process. TCRdb called the 5' RACE reads again in MiXCR, with one record for every CDR3 protein. The repertoire holds approximately 510,000 distinct CDR3 sequences, with less than 25% as singletons. The sequence came from a man younger than 30 who received the YFV17D yellow fever vaccine. The source was PBMCs, collected less than 25 days after the first yellow fever vaccination. The rearrangement joins TRBV5-1 to TRBJ2-4; D gene unclear. CDR3 loop: CASSLDRKNIQYF. The CDR3 bases are TGCGCCAGCAGCTTGGACCGAAAAAACATTCAGTACTTC.